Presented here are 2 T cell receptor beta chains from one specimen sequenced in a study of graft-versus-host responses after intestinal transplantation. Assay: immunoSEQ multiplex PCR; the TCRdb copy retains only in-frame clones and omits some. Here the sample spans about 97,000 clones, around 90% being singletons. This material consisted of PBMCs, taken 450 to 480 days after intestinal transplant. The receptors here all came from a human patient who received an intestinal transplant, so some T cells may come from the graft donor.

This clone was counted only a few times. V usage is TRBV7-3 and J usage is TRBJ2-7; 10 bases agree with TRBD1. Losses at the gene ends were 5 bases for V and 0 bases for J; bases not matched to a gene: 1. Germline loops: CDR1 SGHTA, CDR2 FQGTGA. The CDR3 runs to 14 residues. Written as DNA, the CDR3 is TGTGCCAGCAGCCGGACAGGGGGCTCCTACGAGCAGTACTTC. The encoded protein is CASSRTGGSYEQYF.

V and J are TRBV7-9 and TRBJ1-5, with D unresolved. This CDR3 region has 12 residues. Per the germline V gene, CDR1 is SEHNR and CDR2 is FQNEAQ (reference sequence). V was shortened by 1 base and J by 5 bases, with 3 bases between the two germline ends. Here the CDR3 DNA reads TGTGCCAGCAGCTTAGAGGATCAGCCCCAGCATTTT. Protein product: CASSLEDQPQHF. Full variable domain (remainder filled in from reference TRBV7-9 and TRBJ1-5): DTGVSQNPRHKITKRGQNVTFRCDPISEHNRLYWYRQTLGQGPEFLTYFQNEAQLEKSRLLSDRFSAERPKGSFSTLEIQRTEQGDSAMYLCASSLEDQPQHFGDGTRLSIL.